Included here is one T cell receptor (beta chain) sequence, with context. Treatment given: 15 to 20 received Ad26.COV2.S at low or high dose, single or two shots; 5 received placebo; per-sample allocation not given. After the first vaccine or placebo injection, samples were drawn on day 63. The data were produced by immunoSEQ multiplex PCR, yet TCRdb's version contains in-frame clones alone and is incomplete. The sample holds roughly 320,000 clones, roughly 80% seen once. The data originate from a study of Ad26.COV2.S vaccination and SARS-CoV-2 variants. The germline V gene encodes CDR1 SGHTA and CDR2 FQGNSA. The CDR3 totals 13 residues. Trimming removed 5 bases at V and 0 bases at J, with 7 bases between.

The clonotype was recovered from a person between 18 and 60 years old who received the Ad26.COV2.S COVID-19 vaccine or a placebo. The source was peripheral blood, collected in a trial of Ad26.COV2.S vaccine versus placebo. This chain uses TRBV7-2 with TRBJ1-1; D uncertain. CDR3 nucleotides: TGTGCCAGCAGCCCGTACATGAACACTGAAGCTTTCTTT. It is translated as CASSPYMNTEAFF.